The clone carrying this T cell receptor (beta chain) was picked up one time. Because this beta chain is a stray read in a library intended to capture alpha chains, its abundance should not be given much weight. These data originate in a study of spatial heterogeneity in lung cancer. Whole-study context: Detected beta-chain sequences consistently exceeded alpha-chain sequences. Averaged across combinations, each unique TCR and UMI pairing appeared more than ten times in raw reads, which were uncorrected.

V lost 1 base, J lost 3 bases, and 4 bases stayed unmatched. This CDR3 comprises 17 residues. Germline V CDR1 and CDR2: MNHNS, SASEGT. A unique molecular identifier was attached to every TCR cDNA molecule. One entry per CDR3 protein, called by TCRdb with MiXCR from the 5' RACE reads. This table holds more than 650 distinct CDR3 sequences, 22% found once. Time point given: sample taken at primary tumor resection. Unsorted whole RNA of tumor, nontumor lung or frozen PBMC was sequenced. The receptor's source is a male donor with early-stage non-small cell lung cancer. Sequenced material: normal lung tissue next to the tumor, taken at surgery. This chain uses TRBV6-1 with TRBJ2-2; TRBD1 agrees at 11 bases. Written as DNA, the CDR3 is TGTGCCAGCAGTGAAGAGATGGGACAGGGGGACACCGGGGAGCTGTTTTTT. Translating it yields CASSEEMGQGDTGELFF.